This T cell receptor beta chain was recorded in a study of shared clonotypes between healthy human individuals. Study in general: Three plates each covered CD4 naive and memory; CD8 naive two, CD8 memory one.

Germline V gives CDR1 SGHRS, CDR2 YFSETQ. The CDR3 contains 17 residues. Trimming shortened V by 4 bases and J by 0 bases, and 17 bases separated the two germline ends. Authors' analysis steps: In the immunoSEQ data, sequences were junction-only and lacked quality scores, so filtering differed. Data came from immunoSEQ multiplex PCR; TCRdb stores just in-frame clones and leaves some out. The DNA was the basis for D and trimming; V, J and clone size are from that table. The table shows about 1.5 million clones, with about 96% occurring only once. Study observations and caveats: Naive CD4 clonotypes overlapped across a few donors at approximately 5%. It was anticipated that sequencing depth would influence how many clonotypes donors shared.

A remark on this clone: Antigen unknown.

The clonotype comes from a man between 25 and 39 years old in good health. Sequencing was carried out using naive CD4+ T cells sorted from blood. Subset defined: CD45RA+ positively selected. This chain links TRBV5-1 with TRBJ2-1; D remains ambiguous. In DNA, the CDR3 is TGCGCCAGCAGCCCGGCCCAGCTAGTTAGCTCCTACAATGAGCAGTTCTTC. It encodes CASSPAQLVSSYNEQFF. Using reference TRBV5-1 and TRBJ2-1 for the parts outside the CDR3, the full variable domain is KAGVTQTPRYLIKTRGQQVTLSCSPISGHRSVSWYQQTPGQGLQFLFEYFSETQRNKGNFPGRFSGRQFSNSRSEMNVSTLELGDSALYLCASSPAQLVSSYNEQFFGPGTRLTVL.